This T cell receptor (beta chain) emerged from a study of T-cell reconstitution after alpha-beta-depleted transplantation in children. Researchers prepared the TCRbeta library using unique molecular identifiers, the study reports. A single record per CDR3 protein comes from TCRdb applying MiXCR to the PCR reads. The data hold about 600,000 distinct CDR3 sequences, with around 13% observed a single time. The CDR3 totals 15 residues. Germline assignment: CDR1 MNHEY and CDR2 SMNVEV (reference sequence). The V gene lost 5 bases and the J gene lost 2 bases, with 16 bases spanning the gap. This clonotype was seen more than once but under ten times.

Sequenced material: PBMCs, mostly from graft donor cells, taken 360 days after TCRalphabeta/CD19-depleted stem cell transplant. This receptor was identified in a male patient between 5 and 17 years old who had a stem cell transplant for acute myeloid leukemia, so the T cells may come from the graft donor. The chain recombines TRBV27 with TRBJ2-7, with D perhaps assigned TRBD1 or TRBD2 (6 bases each). CDR3 DNA sequence: TGTGCCAGCAGTCAAGACCCAAGGGGGGCCTACGAGCAGTACTTC. It codes for CASSQDPRGAYEQYF.